Reported below is one T cell receptor (beta chain). Clones were sequenced by immunoSEQ multiplex PCR, and TCRdb holds only the in-frame ones, with some missing. This table holds approximately 100,000 clones, approximately 80% found once. The sample originates from a study of glioma-infiltrating T cells after dendritic cell vaccination. The CDR3 consists of 11 residues. V lost 6 bases and J 4 bases, leaving 6 bases between the germline ends. Germline lookup yields CDR1 DFQATT and CDR2 SNEGSKA (reference sequence). This receptor was identified in a human donor with glioblastoma. The chain recombines TRBV20-1 with TRBJ2-2, with no clear D. The material sequenced was blood, taken before dendritic cell vaccination. The CDR3 coding sequence is TGCAGTGCCCCCAGCACCGGGGAGCTGTTTTTT. Amino acid sequence: CSAPSTGELFF.